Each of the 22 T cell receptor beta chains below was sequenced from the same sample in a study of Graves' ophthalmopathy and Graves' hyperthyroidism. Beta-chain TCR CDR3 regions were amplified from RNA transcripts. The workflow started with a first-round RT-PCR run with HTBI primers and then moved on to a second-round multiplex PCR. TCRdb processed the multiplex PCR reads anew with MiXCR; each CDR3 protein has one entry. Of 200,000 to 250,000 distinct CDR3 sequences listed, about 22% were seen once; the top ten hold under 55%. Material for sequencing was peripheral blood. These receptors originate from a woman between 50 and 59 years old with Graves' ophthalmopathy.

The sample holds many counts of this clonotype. The CDR3 sequence is CASRGGAPIEAFF. Written as DNA, the CDR3 is TGTGCCAGCAGGGGAGGGGCTCCAATTGAAGCTTTCTTT. The chain uses TRBV28 and TRBJ1-1; D possibly corresponds to TRBD1 (5 bases). Trimming removed 6 bases from V and 7 bases from J, with 15 bases in between. This CDR3 contains 13 residues. CDR1 and CDR2 (germline): MDHEN, SYDVKM.

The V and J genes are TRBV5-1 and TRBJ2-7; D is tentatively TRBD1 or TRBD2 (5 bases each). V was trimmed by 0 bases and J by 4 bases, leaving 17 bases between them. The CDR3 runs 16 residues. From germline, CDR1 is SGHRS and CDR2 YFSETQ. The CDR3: CASSLARGLVGYEQYF. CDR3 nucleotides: TGCGCCAGCAGCTTGGCTCGGGGCCTCGTGGGGTACGAGCAGTACTTC.

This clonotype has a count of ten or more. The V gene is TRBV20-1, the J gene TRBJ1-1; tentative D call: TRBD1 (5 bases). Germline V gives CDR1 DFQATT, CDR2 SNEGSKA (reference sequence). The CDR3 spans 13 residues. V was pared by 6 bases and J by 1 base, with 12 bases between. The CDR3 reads CSARVNTNTEAFF. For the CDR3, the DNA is TGCAGTGCCAGGGTGAATACGAACACTGAAGCTTTCTTT.

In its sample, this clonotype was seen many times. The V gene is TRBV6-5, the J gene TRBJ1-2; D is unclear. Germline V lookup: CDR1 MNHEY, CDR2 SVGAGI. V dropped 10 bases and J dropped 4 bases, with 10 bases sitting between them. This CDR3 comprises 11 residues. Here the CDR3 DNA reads TGTGCCACCGCTACAAGCTATGGCTACACCTTC. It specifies CATATSYGYTF.

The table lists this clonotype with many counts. CDR3 bases: TGCAGTGCTAGATCTGCCGTGGGGCAGCATTTT. This encodes CSARSAVGQHF. The V gene is TRBV20-1, the J gene TRBJ1-5; D unresolved. From germline, CDR1 is DFQATT and CDR2 SNEGSKA (reference sequence). V was cut by 2 bases and J by 13 bases, with 12 bases left in between. The CDR3 extends over 11 amino acids.

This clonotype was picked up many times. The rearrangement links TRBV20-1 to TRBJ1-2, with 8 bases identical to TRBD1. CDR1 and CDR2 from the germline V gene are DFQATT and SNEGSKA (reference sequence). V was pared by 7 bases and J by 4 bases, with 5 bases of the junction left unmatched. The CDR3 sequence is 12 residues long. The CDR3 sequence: CSVRDRFYGYTF. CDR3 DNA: TGCAGTGTCCGGGACAGGTTCTATGGCTACACCTTC.

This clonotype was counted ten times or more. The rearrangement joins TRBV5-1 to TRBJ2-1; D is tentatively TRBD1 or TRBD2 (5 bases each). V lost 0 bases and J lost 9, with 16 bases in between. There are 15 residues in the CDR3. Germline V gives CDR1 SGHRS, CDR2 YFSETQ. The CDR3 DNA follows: TGCGCCAGCAGCTTGGGGACATCGGGGCTTGGTGAGCAGTTCTTC. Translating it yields CASSLGTSGLGEQFF.

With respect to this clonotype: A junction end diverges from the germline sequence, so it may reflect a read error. The CDR3 here is CASSRHEALQAEASF. In nucleotides, the CDR3 is TGTGCCAGCAGCCGACACGAGGCACTCCAAGCTGAAGCTTCCTTT. The chain links TRBV14 to TRBJ1-1; D uncertain. This CDR3 has 15 amino acids. Germline CDR1 is SGHDN and CDR2 is FVKESK.

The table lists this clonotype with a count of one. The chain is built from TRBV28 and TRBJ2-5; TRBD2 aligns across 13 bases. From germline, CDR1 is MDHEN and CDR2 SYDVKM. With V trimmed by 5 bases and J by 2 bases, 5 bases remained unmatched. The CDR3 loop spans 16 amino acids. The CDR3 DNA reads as TGTGCCAGCAGTGATAGGACTAGCGGGGGACAAGAGACCCAGTACTTC. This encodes CASSDRTSGGQETQYF. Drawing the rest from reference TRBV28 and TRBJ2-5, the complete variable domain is DVKVTQSSRYLVKRTGEKVFLECVQDMDHENMFWYRQDPGLGLRLIYFSYDVKMKEKGDIPEGYSVSREKKERFSLILESASTNQTSMYLCASSDRTSGGQETQYFGPGTRLLVL.

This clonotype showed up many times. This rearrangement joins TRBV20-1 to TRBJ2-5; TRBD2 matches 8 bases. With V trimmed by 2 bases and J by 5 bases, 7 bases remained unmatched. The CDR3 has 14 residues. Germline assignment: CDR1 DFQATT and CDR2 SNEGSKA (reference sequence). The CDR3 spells CSARKGAGEETQYF. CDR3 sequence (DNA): TGCAGTGCTAGAAAGGGAGCGGGAGAGGAGACCCAGTACTTC.

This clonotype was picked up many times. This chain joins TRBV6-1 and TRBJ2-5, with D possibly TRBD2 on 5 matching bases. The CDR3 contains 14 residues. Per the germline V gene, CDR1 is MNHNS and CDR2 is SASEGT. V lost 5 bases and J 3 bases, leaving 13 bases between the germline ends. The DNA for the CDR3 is TGTGCCAGCAGTCCGAGGGATGAAGAAGAGACCCAGTACTTC. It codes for CASSPRDEEETQYF.

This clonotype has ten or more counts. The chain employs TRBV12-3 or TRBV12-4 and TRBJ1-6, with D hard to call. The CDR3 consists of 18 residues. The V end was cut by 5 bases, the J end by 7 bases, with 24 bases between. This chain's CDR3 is CASSQSLTTRVLNSPLHF. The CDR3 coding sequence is TGTGCCAGCAGTCAGAGTTTAACAACTCGGGTATTGAATTCACCCCTCCACTTT.

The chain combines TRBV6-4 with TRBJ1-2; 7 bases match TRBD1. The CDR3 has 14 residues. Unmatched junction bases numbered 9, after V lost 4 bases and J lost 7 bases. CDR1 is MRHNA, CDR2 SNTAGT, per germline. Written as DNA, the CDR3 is TGTGCCAGCAGTGCCGCAGGGGGGCTTGGTGGCTACACCTTC. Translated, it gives CASSAAGGLGGYTF.

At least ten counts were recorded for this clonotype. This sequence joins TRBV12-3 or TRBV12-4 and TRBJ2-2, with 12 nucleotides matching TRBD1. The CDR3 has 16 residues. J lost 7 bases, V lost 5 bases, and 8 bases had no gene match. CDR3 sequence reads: CASSVGQGAVGGELFF. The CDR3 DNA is TGTGCCAGCAGTGTGGGACAGGGGGCTGTCGGCGGGGAGCTGTTTTTT.

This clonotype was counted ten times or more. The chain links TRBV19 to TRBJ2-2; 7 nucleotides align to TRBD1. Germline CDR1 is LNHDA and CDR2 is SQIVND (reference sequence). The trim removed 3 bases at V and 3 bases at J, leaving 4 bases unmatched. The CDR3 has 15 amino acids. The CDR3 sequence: CASSILTGHTGELFF. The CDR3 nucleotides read TGTGCCAGTAGTATCTTGACAGGGCACACCGGGGAGCTGTTTTTT.

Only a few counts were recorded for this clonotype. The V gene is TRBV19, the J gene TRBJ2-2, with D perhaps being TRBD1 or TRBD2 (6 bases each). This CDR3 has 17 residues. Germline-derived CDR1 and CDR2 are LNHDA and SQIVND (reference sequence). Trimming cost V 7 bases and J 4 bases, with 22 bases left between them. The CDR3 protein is CASTKYGGSRSTGELFF. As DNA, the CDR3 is TGTGCCAGTACCAAATACGGGGGCTCGAGATCCACCGGGGAGCTGTTTTTT.

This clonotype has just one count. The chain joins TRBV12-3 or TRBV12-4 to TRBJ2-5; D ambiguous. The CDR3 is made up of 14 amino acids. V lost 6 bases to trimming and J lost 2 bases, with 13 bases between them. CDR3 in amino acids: CASRSNLNQETQYF. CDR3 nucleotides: TGTGCCAGCAGATCTAACCTAAATCAAGAGACCCAGTACTTC.

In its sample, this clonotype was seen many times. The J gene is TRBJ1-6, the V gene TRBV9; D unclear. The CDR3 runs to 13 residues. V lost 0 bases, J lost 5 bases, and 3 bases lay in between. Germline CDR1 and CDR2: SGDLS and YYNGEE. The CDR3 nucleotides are TGTGCCAGCAGCGTAGGTGATAATTCACCCCTCCACTTT. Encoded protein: CASSVGDNSPLHF.

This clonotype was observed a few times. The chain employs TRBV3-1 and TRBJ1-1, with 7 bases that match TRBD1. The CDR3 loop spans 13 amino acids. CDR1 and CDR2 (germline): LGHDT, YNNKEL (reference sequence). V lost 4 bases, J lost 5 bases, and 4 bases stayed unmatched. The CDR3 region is CASSPYRGTEAFF. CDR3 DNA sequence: TGTGCCAGCAGCCCATACAGGGGAACTGAAGCTTTCTTT.

The DNA for the CDR3 is TGTGCCAGCAGCCACCTCACTGAAGCTTTCTTT. Protein product: CASSHLTEAFF. V gene TRBV3-1 combines with J gene TRBJ1-1, with D unclear. The V and J ends lost 3 bases and 4 bases respectively, with 3 bases between them. The germline V gene has CDR1 LGHDT and CDR2 YNNKEL (reference sequence). The CDR3 is made up of 11 amino acids.

The CDR3 loop reads CASSRTQGYEQYF. The CDR3, as DNA: TGTGCCAGCAGTAGGACACAGGGCTACGAGCAGTACTTC. The chain couples TRBV6-1 to TRBJ2-7; tentative D call: TRBD1 (6 bases). In germline, CDR1 is MNHNS, CDR2 SASEGT. CDR3 length: 13 amino acids. V was cut by 5 bases and J by 3 bases, with 11 bases left in between.

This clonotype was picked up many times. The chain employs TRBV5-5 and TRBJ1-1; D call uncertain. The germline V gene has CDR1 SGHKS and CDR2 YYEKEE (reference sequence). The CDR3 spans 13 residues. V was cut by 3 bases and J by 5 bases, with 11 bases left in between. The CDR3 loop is CASSWAVETEAFF. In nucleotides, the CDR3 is TGTGCCAGCAGCTGGGCCGTTGAGACTGAAGCTTTCTTT.